This T cell receptor (beta chain) emerged from a study of blood T cell repertoires in COVID-19. As for the study in general: Researchers got acute and convalescent COVID-19 samples from the United States, Italy and Spain. The cDNA or gDNA used as material had been derived from T cells, B-cell-depleted T cells, or PBMCs.

The authors' processing: It was from reference gene primer amplification that nucleated cell counts were estimated. Sequencing used immunoSEQ multiplex PCR; TCRdb keeps in-frame clones, though not all of them. V, J and clone size reflect that table, while D and trimming were determined from the DNA. The repertoire has roughly 48,000 clones, approximately 80% of them found once; the top ten carry 7% to 7.5%. The sample holds one count of this clone. Unmatched junction bases numbered 6, after V lost 10 bases and J lost 4 bases. The CDR3 is 13 residues long. The germline V gene has CDR1 KGHDR and CDR2 SFDVKD.

This clonotype was sampled from a man between 40 and 49 years old with acute or convalescent COVID-19. Sequencing was carried out using peripheral blood. The gene calls are TRBV24-1 and TRBJ1-5; 7 nucleotides match TRBD1. The CDR3 nucleotides are TGTGCCACTGCAGGGGGTTTTAATCAGCCCCAGCATTTT. The encoded protein is CATAGGFNQPQHF.